This T cell receptor beta chain was recovered during a study of T cells after yellow fever vaccination. The study's findings and limits: Most primary-vaccination clones recurred post-booster (around 95% CD4, over 70% CD8).

Trimming stripped 3 bases from V and 5 bases from J, with 13 bases between. CDR1 and CDR2 from the germline V gene are DFQATT and SNEGSKA (reference sequence). This CDR3 has 14 amino acids. This clonotype has more than one count but fewer than ten. Its specificity is unknown. For TCR, cDNA came from 5'RACE template switching, which added a universal primer site and UMIs. A single record per CDR3 protein comes from TCRdb applying MiXCR to the 5' RACE reads. The table has about 340,000 distinct CDR3 sequences, around 13% seen once; the top ten hold approximately 3.3%. The TCR sequence derives from a man aged 18 to 30 who received the YFV17D yellow fever vaccine. The chain recombines TRBV20-1 with TRBJ1-4, with D possibly matching TRBD1 (5 bases). The sample in question was CD4+ T cells sorted from PBMCs, obtained 15 days after the yellow fever booster vaccination. Here the CDR3 reads CSASPAGRNEKLFF. CDR3 sequence (DNA): TGCAGTGCTAGTCCGGCAGGGCGGAATGAAAAACTGTTTTTT.